This TCR beta chain was sequenced in a study of PD-L1 blockade in urothelial cancer (dated by TCRdb to about 2017). In the study overall: Every patient began therapy around 2014 and was given atezolizumab 1,200 mg intravenously every 3 weeks. Durable clinical benefit was defined as progression-free survival longer than 6 months, and TCR features were also tested against progression-free and overall survival. Blood samples yielded a median of about 150,000 T cells and around 80,000 unique TCRs, with median clonality roughly 0.084. Pretreatment tumor samples, along with matched peripheral blood collected serially before and after atezolizumab treatment, underwent TCR sequencing. About 90% of the roughly 29 patients were identified as males with urothelial cancer of bladder origin, and a prior smoking history was reported by 18 of 29 patients. Twenty-nine patients had pretreatment blood TCR-seq, roughly 25 had at least one posttreatment blood collection, and roughly 25 had tumor TCR-seq. Durable clinical benefit was achieved by nine patients and was not achieved by 20 patients. The study was an exploratory multi-omic analysis of somatic, immune and clinical correlates of response to PD-L1 blockade with atezolizumab in urothelial cancer. Patients had an ECOG performance status of 0 or 1 and had received between 0 and 3 prior chemotherapy regimens. In the same patients who had TCR sequencing, pretreatment tumors also underwent whole exome sequencing and RNA sequencing. Blood samples were analyzed at 3 weeks after treatment start (second dose) and at 6 weeks after treatment start.

Remarks on this clone: Its antigen target is currently unknown. No much larger clone exists at a distance of one base, and base qualities are not known.

General findings and caveats noted by the study authors: Improved progression-free and overall survival was associated with having pretreatment peripheral blood TCR clonality below the median. Among patients with durable benefit, tumor-associated TCR clones showed greater expansion in peripheral blood 3 weeks after treatment started (n ≈ 20, p = 0.022). Because the sample size was small (n ≈ 30) and many exploratory analyses were performed, the results are intended to be hypothesis-generating.

Interpreted using the paper, the time point label stands for: pretreatment peripheral blood. A cohort of 25 to 35 patients with locally advanced or metastatic urothelial carcinoma, treated at Memorial Sloan Kettering on a trial protocol, was included. Peripheral blood mononuclear cells were collected pretreatment and during treatment, with between 1 and 8 total time points per patient. The Qiagen DNeasy Blood extraction kit was used to purify genomic DNA from total PBMCs and tumor samples. PBMCs were collected pretreatment and during treatment, and were isolated and stored as previously described. The junction shows trimming of 2 bases on V and 6 bases on J, and the gene matches do not reach 11 bases of it. CDR1 is given as SGDLS and CDR2 as YYNGEE, both from the germline V gene. Spanning cysteine to phenylalanine, the CDR3 consists of 16 amino acids. CDR3 DNA only is kept here, 48 bases in frame from base 1.

To estimate absolute template abundance from read counts, synthetic TCR analog templates were spiked into each PCR. The immunoSEQ assay was used to amplify TCRbeta CDR3 regions from genomic DNA with bias-controlled V and J gene primers. Rearranged TCRbeta segments were sequenced at approximately 20X coverage. From the authors' description of their analysis: Sequencing errors were corrected by clustering, and CDR3s were annotated against IMGT so that V, D and J genes could be assigned. Out-of-frame and stop-codon sequences were excluded, and only productive TCRbeta rearrangements were used in downstream analyses. Clonality was computed as one minus Shannon entropy normalized by the log of the number of unique productive sequences. Fisher's exact test with Benjamini-Hochberg correction, using a cutoff of adjusted p below 0.01, was how clones that differed between time points or between blood and tumor were identified. TCRdb holds this immuneACCESS table with in-frame rearrangements only. Some clones are missing; in checked studies, unresolved V genes explain under half, and the rest has no known cause. V, J and clone size are those of that table, while D and trimming were read from the DNA. In this sample the table shows under 80,000 clones, around 81% of which occur a single time. Around 6% of the sample is held by the ten biggest clonotypes.

The V and J genes are TRBV9 and TRBJ2-3; 8 middle bases align to TRBD1. The sample consisted of PBMCs, taken around atezolizumab (anti-PD-L1) treatment. The receptor's source is a man in his 70s with urothelial cancer. The CDR3 region: CASSVPSQGARDTQYF. The nucleotides read TGTGCCAGCAGCGTCCCCTCCCAGGGGGCGCGCGATACGCAGTATTTT.